Listed below are T cell receptor beta chains from one sample, sequenced in a study of cytomegalovirus exposure and HLA in healthy donors. Clones were read by immunoSEQ multiplex PCR, and TCRdb kept only the in-frame ones, dropping some. Of 200,000 to 300,000 clones in the sample, about 88% were seen once. The sample consisted of PBMCs. The receptors were sampled from a man younger than 30 in good health and CMV-seropositive. Each CDR3 is given with its conserved first and last residue. D genes are given only for firm matches.

J gene | D gene | V gene | CDR3 protein | CDR3 DNA
TRBJ2-1 | NA | TRBV6-5 | CASSPGYNEQFF | TGTGCCAGCAGTCCGGGATACAATGAGCAGTTCTTC
TRBJ2-1 | NA | TRBV7-9 | CASSPRTRAAEQFF | TGTGCCAGCAGCCCCCGGACCAGGGCGGCTGAGCAGTTCTTC
TRBJ1-2 | NA | TRBV5-1 | CASSLADLGTAITFNYGYTF | TGCGCCAGCAGCTTGGCCGATTTGGGGACTGCCATCACCTTTAACTATGGCTACACCTTC
TRBJ1-2 | NA | TRBV4-1 | CASSQEREGGYGYTF | TGCGCCAGCAGCCAAGAGAGGGAAGGAGGGTATGGCTACACCTTC
TRBJ1-3 | NA | TRBV19 | CASSLSDGLTGNTIYF | TGTGCCAGTAGCCTCTCGGATGGCCTGACTGGAAACACCATATATTTT
TRBJ1-1 | NA | TRBV7-3 | CASSSNGGTEAFF | TGTGCCAGCAGCTCGAATGGGGGCACTGAAGCTTTCTTT
TRBJ2-3 | TRBD1 | TRBV13 | CASSRLQGATDTQYF | TGTGCCAGCAGCCGTCTGCAGGGGGCAACAGATACGCAGTATTTT
TRBJ2-1 | NA | TRBV11-2 | CASSLVLDKFNEQFF | TGTGCCAGCAGCTTAGTTTTGGACAAATTCAATGAGCAGTTCTTC
TRBJ1-2 | NA | TRBV11-2 | CASSPQEDYGYTF | TGTGCCAGCAGCCCCCAGGAGGACTATGGCTACACCTTC
TRBJ2-6 | NA | TRBV6-4 | CASSDSGSGANVLTF | TGTGCCAGCAGTGACTCAGGGTCTGGGGCCAACGTCCTGACTTTC
TRBJ2-1 | NA | TRBV7-6 | CASSLGTTGHSSYNEQFF | TGTGCCAGCAGCTTAGGTACGACGGGACACAGCTCCTACAATGAGCAGTTCTTC
TRBJ1-4 | NA | TRBV7-9 | CASSSHEKLFF | TGTGCCAGCAGCTCCCATGAAAAACTGTTTTTT
TRBJ2-6 | TRBD2 | TRBV7-9 | CASSLVVSGGSGANVLTF | TGTGCCAGCAGCTTAGTAGTTAGCGGGGGCTCTGGGGCCAACGTCCTGACTTTC
TRBJ1-2 | NA | TRBV29-1 | CSVERGLGPATPSYGYTF | TGCAGCGTTGAACGTGGTTTAGGTCCCGCTACTCCCTCCTATGGCTACACCTTC